The 24 T cell receptor beta chains reported below all come from one sample, sequenced in a study of radiotherapy plus CTLA-4 blockade in lung cancer. Sequencing was performed with immunoSEQ multiplex PCR; in TCRdb, only in-frame clones are kept and a portion is missing. The sample contains 65,000 to 90,000 clones, around 86% of which appear only once. The sequenced sample was peripheral blood, obtained from a patient treated with radiotherapy plus ipilimumab. These receptor sequences come from a human donor with non-small cell lung cancer who had stable disease on radiotherapy plus ipilimumab.

The chain joins TRBV5-4 to TRBJ2-1, with a possible D match to TRBD2 (5 bases). The CDR3 extends over 14 amino acids. Germline CDR1 reads SGHNT; CDR2 reads YYREEE (reference sequence). Trimming removed 3 bases from V and 7 bases from J, with 14 bases in between. The CDR3 spells CASSSRRGRNEQFF. The CDR3 DNA reads as TGTGCCAGCAGCTCCAGGCGAGGGCGGAATGAGCAGTTCTTC.

CDR3 nucleotides: TGCGCCAGCAGCTTGGACAGTACCTACGAGCAGTACTTC. Translated, it gives CASSLDSTYEQYF. The chain has TRBV5-1 and TRBJ2-7; D not certain. The V end lost 0 bases, the J end lost 2 bases, and 6 bases lay between the germline ends. This CDR3 has 13 residues. Germline V gives CDR1 SGHRS, CDR2 YFSETQ.

This rearrangement joins TRBV5-1 to TRBJ2-2; D remains unclear. Trimming took 4 bases from V and 7 from J, leaving 11 bases between them. This CDR3 region has 13 residues. CDR1 and CDR2 (germline): SGHRS, YFSETQ. Here the CDR3 reads CASSRTPGGELFF. In nucleotides, the CDR3 is TGCGCCAGCAGCCGGACGCCGGGCGGGGAGCTGTTTTTT. Variable domain in full (rest from reference TRBV5-1 and TRBJ2-2): KAGVTQTPRYLIKTRGQQVTLSCSPISGHRSVSWYQQTPGQGLQFLFEYFSETQRNKGNFPGRFSGRQFSNSRSEMNVSTLELGDSALYLCASSRTPGGELFFGEGSRLTVL.

The CDR3 sequence is CASSLVFLGATGEKLFF. For the CDR3, the DNA is TGTGCCAGCAGCTTAGTCTTCCTGGGGGCCACGGGTGAAAAACTGTTTTTT. The chain is built from TRBV7-6 and TRBJ1-4, with a possible D match to TRBD1 (6 bases). In germline, CDR1 is SGHVS, CDR2 FNYEAQ. The CDR3 sequence is 17 residues long. Trimming removed 1 base from V and 7 bases from J, with 19 bases in between.

The chain uses TRBV9 and TRBJ2-5, with 7 nucleotides matching TRBD2. Trimming took 0 bases from V and 2 from J; bases not matched to a gene: 7. This CDR3 has 16 amino acids. Germline V gene sequence: CDR1 SGDLS, CDR2 YYNGEE. The CDR3 DNA reads TGTGCCAGCAGCGTAGCTGAGGCTAGCGGTCAAGAGACCCAGTACTTC. Translation gives CASSVAEASGQETQYF.

A single count supports this clone. The chain joins TRBV7-2 to TRBJ2-3; 7 bases are a match to TRBD2. This CDR3 contains 16 residues. Germline V lookup: CDR1 SGHTA, CDR2 FQGNSA. V gave up 4 bases and J gave up 2 bases; unmatched junction bases: 9. This chain's CDR3 is CASSSAGGTFTDTQYF. The CDR3 DNA reads as TGTGCCAGCAGCTCAGCCGGGGGGACTTTCACAGATACGCAGTATTTT.

The chain has TRBV27 and TRBJ2-3; D perhaps matches TRBD1 (6 bases). Germline CDR1 reads MNHEY; CDR2 reads SMNVEV (reference sequence). The CDR3 length is 15 residues. The V end was cut by 2 bases, the J end by 2 bases, with 11 bases between. CDR3 bases: TGTGCCAGCAGTTTAATAGGGGGAACCACAGATACGCAGTATTTT. Its translation is CASSLIGGTTDTQYF.

This clone was detected only a few times. CDR3 DNA sequence: TGTGCCAGCAGTTCAGGGTCGGGCAATCAGCCCCAGCATTTT. Translated: CASSSGSGNQPQHF. The chain has TRBV7-9 and TRBJ1-5, with D possibly TRBD1 on 5 matching bases. V lost 6 bases and J lost 2, with 11 bases in between. This CDR3 has 14 amino acids. Germline V gene sequence: CDR1 SEHNR, CDR2 FQNEAQ (reference sequence).

The chain has TRBV6-1 and TRBJ1-6; 7 nucleotides agree with TRBD1. The CDR3 has 15 amino acids. Trimming took 7 bases from V and 10 from J; bases not matched to a gene: 13. Germline V lookup: CDR1 MNHNS, CDR2 SASEGT. CDR3 in amino acids: CASILSTGLKSPLHF. CDR3 in DNA: TGTGCCAGCATCCTCTCGACAGGGCTGAAATCACCCCTCCACTTT.

The table lists this clone with a few counts. The J gene is TRBJ1-2, the V gene TRBV7-9, with D tentatively TRBD1 (5 bases). V dropped 6 bases and J dropped 0 bases, with 11 bases sitting between them. The germline V gene has CDR1 SEHNR and CDR2 FQNEAQ (reference sequence). This CDR3 is built from 14 residues. CDR3 sequence: CASRGTLANYGYTF. The CDR3 DNA reads TGTGCCAGCAGAGGGACTCTAGCTAACTATGGCTACACCTTC.

This rearrangement joins TRBV2 to TRBJ1-2; 7 bases align to TRBD1. The trim removed 3 bases at V and 7 bases at J, leaving 5 bases unmatched. CDR3 length: 13 amino acids. Germline V gives CDR1 SNHLY, CDR2 FYNNEI. The CDR3 here is CASSEQGEGGYTF. The CDR3 nucleotides read TGTGCCAGCAGTGAGCAGGGGGAGGGTGGCTACACCTTC. Combining the CDR3 with reference TRBV2 and TRBJ1-2 gives the whole variable domain EPEVTQTPSHQVTQMGQEVILRCVPISNHLYFYWYRQILGQKVEFLVSFYNNEISEKSEIFDDQFSVERPDGSNFTLKIRSTKLEDSAMYFCASSEQGEGGYTFGSGTRLTVV.

The rearrangement links TRBV18 to TRBJ1-4, with TRBD1 matching 9 bases. The germline CDR1 and CDR2 sequences are KGHSH and LQKENI. V shed 0 bases and J 6 bases; nucleotides not matched to a gene: 11. The CDR3 loop spans 18 amino acids. Here the CDR3 reads CASSPPNHATGGDEKLFF. The CDR3 DNA sequence: TGTGCCAGCTCACCACCCAACCATGCTACAGGGGGCGATGAAAAACTGTTTTTT.

The rearrangement links TRBV7-3 to TRBJ2-2; TRBD2 aligns across 12 bases. Germline-derived CDR1 and CDR2 are SGHTA and FQGTGA. The CDR3 runs 15 residues. With 4 bases clipped from V and 4 bases from J, the junction kept 1 base outside the gene matches. CDR3 bases: TGTGCCAGCAGCTCGACTAGCGGGGGCACCGGGGAGCTGTTTTTT. As protein: CASSSTSGGTGELFF.

This chain uses TRBV6-6 with TRBJ2-2, with D unresolved. Looked up from germline, CDR1 is MNHNY and CDR2 is SVGAGI (reference sequence). Trimming removed 8 bases at V and 1 base at J, with 5 bases between. CDR3 length: 12 residues. The CDR3 loop reads CASLWNTGELFF. CDR3 DNA sequence: TGTGCCAGCTTGTGGAACACCGGGGAGCTGTTTTTT.

The chain joins TRBV2 to TRBJ1-4; 8 bases fit TRBD1. The junction had 9 bases not matched to a gene; V was cut back by 4 bases and J by 8 bases. The length of the CDR3 is 15 residues. Per the germline V gene, CDR1 is SNHLY and CDR2 is FYNNEI. CDR3 sequence reads: CASSGGQGANEKLFF. CDR3 coding DNA: TGTGCCAGCAGTGGGGGCCAGGGGGCGAACGAAAAACTGTTTTTT.

This chain joins TRBV2 and TRBJ1-1, with 8 nucleotides matching TRBD1. CDR3 size: 13 residues. The J segment lost 11 bases and the V segment lost 7 bases, leaving 12 bases of the junction unmatched. Per the germline V gene, CDR1 is SNHLY and CDR2 is FYNNEI. CDR3 amino acids: CASTIGRGQEAFF. For the CDR3, the DNA is TGTGCCAGCACCATCGGCAGGGGGCAGGAGGCTTTCTTT. The full variable domain, rest sourced from reference TRBV2 and TRBJ1-1, is EPEVTQTPSHQVTQMGQEVILRCVPISNHLYFYWYRQILGQKVEFLVSFYNNEISEKSEIFDDQFSVERPDGSNFTLKIRSTKLEDSAMYFCASTIGRGQEAFFGQGTRLTVV.

The chain recombines TRBV28 with TRBJ2-3, with TRBD2 identical over 13 bases. From germline, CDR1 is MDHEN and CDR2 SYDVKM. The CDR3 contains 17 residues. J lost 0 bases, V lost 7 bases, and 7 bases had no gene match. The CDR3 is CASTPGLAGFSTDTQYF. CDR3 DNA sequence: TGTGCCAGCACACCGGGACTAGCGGGATTCAGCACAGATACGCAGTATTTT.

J is TRBJ1-1 and V is TRBV19, with D possibly matching TRBD1 (5 bases). Germline V CDR1 and CDR2: LNHDA, SQIVND (reference sequence). V dropped 5 bases and J dropped 1 base, with 11 bases sitting between them. CDR3 length: 14 residues. CDR3 protein: CASSVDSSNTEAFF. The DNA of the CDR3 is TGTGCCAGTAGTGTCGACAGTTCGAACACTGAAGCTTTCTTT.

The genes are TRBV7-2 and TRBJ2-6; D uncertain. The CDR3 covers 19 residues. The V end lost 0 bases, the J end lost 0 bases, and 15 bases lay between the germline ends. CDR1 and CDR2 from the germline V gene are SGHTA and FQGNSA. This CDR3 reads CASSLARPGPGSGANVLTF. CDR3 nucleotide sequence: TGTGCCAGCAGCTTAGCGCGACCAGGCCCCGGCTCTGGGGCCAACGTCCTGACTTTC. Combining the CDR3 with reference TRBV7-2 and TRBJ2-6 gives the whole variable domain GAGVSQSPSNKVTEKGKDVELRCDPISGHTALYWYRQSLGQGLEFLIYFQGNSAPDKSGLPSDRFSAERTGGSVSTLTIQRTQQEDSAVYLCASSLARPGPGSGANVLTFGAGSRLTVL.

This clone has just one count. The chain recombines TRBV7-2 with TRBJ2-1; D call uncertain. The ends were cut back, 2 bases at V and 6 bases at J, with 11 bases in the middle. Germline loops: CDR1 SGHTA, CDR2 FQGNSA. CDR3 length: 14 amino acids. CDR3 DNA: TGTGCCAGCAGCTTAAATAGCCCCCCCAATGAGCAGTTCTTC. Translated, it gives CASSLNSPPNEQFF.

The rearrangement joins TRBV5-8 to TRBJ2-5; the match to TRBD2 covers 15 bases. The CDR3 consists of 16 residues. CDR1 and CDR2 (germline): SGHTS, YDEGEE. Losses at the gene ends were 5 bases for V and 2 bases for J; bases not matched to a gene: 4. The CDR3 DNA is TGTGCCAGCAGACTTGGACTAGCGGGGGGGCAAGAGACCCAGTACTTC. Its translation is CASRLGLAGGQETQYF.

The CDR3 DNA is TGTGCCAGCAGCTTGGGGGGTTTGTACACTGAAGCTTTCTTT. It specifies CASSLGGLYTEAFF. The chain recombines TRBV5-4 with TRBJ1-1; D unclear. The germline V gene has CDR1 SGHNT and CDR2 YYREEE (reference sequence). V gave up 0 bases and J gave up 3 bases, with 9 bases separating them. CDR3 length: 14 amino acids.

The J gene is TRBJ2-7, the V gene TRBV7-9; a weak D match, TRBD1 (5 bases). Trimming removed 5 bases at V and 6 bases at J, with 11 bases between. Germline lookup yields CDR1 SEHNR and CDR2 FQNEAQ (reference sequence). The CDR3 contains 12 residues. The CDR3 DNA reads TGTGCCAGCAGCACTCAGGGTTTCGAGCAGTACTTC. Translated, it gives CASSTQGFEQYF. Using reference TRBV7-9 and TRBJ2-7 for the parts outside the CDR3, the full variable domain is DTGVSQNPRHKITKRGQNVTFRCDPISEHNRLYWYRQTLGQGPEFLTYFQNEAQLEKSRLLSDRFSAERPKGSFSTLEIQRTEQGDSAMYLCASSTQGFEQYFGPGTRLTVT.

V usage is TRBV9 and J usage is TRBJ2-3; D uncertain. Per the germline V gene, CDR1 is SGDLS and CDR2 is YYNGEE. Trimming cost V 2 bases and J 2 bases, with 9 bases left between them. There are 14 residues in the CDR3. The chain's CDR3 is CASSVSRSTDTQYF. DNA for the CDR3: TGTGCCAGCAGCGTGTCTCGCTCCACAGATACGCAGTATTTT. The whole variable domain, filled in from reference TRBV9 and TRBJ2-3, reads DSGVTQTPKHLITATGQRVTLRCSPRSGDLSVYWYQQSLDQGLQFLIQYYNGEERAKGNILERFSAQQFPDLHSELNLSSLELGDSALYFCASSVSRSTDTQYFGPGTRLTVL.